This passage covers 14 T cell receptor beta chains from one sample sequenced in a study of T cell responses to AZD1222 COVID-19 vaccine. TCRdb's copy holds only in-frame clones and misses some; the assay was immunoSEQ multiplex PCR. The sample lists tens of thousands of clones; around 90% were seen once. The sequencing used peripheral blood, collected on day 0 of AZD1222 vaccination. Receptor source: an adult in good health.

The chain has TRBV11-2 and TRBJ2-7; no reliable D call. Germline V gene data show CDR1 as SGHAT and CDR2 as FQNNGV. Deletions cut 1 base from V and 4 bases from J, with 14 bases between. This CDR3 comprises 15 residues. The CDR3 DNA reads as TGTGCCAGCAGCTTAGGGCCAGGCCTTATTTACGAGCAGTACTTC. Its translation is CASSLGPGLIYEQYF.

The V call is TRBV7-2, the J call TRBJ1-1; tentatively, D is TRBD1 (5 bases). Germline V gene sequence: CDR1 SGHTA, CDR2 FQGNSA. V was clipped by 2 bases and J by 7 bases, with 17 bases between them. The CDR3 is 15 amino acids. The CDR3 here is CASSLWSVRADEAFF. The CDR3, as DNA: TGTGCCAGCAGCTTATGGTCGGTCAGGGCGGATGAAGCTTTCTTT.

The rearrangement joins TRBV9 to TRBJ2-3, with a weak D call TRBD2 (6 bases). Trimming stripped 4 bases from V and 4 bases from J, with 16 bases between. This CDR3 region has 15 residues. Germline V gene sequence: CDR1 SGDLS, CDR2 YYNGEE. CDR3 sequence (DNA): TGTGCCAGCAGCAGACGGGACTCAAGTGCAGATACGCAGTATTTT. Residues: CASSRRDSSADTQYF.

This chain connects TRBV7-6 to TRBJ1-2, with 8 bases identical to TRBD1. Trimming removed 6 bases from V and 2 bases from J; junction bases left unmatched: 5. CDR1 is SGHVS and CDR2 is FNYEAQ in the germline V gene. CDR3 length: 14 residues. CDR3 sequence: CASSSGQGNYGYTF. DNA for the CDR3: TGTGCCAGCAGTTCCGGACAGGGCAACTATGGCTACACCTTC.

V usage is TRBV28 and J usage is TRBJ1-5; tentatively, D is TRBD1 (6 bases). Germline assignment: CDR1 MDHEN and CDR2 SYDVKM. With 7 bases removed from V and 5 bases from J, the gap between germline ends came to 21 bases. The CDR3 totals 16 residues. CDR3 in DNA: TGTGCCAGCACATCCTCCCATTGGGGGGCTGATCAGCCCCAGCATTTT. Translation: CASTSSHWGADQPQHF.

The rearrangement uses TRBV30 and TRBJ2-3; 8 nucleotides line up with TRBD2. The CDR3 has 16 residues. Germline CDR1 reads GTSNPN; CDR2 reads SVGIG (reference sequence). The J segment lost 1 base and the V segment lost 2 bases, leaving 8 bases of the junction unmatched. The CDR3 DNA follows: TGTGCCTGGAGTCCTTACGGGCGGGGGGGCACAGATACGCAGTATTTT. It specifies CAWSPYGRGGTDTQYF.

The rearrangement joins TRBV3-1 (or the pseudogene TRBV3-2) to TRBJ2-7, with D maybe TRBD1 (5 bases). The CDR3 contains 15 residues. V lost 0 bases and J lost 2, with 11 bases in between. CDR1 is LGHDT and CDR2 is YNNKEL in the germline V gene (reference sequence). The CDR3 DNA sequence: TGTGCCAGCAGCCAAGATGTCGCCAGGGCCTACGAGCAGTACTTC. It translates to CASSQDVARAYEQYF.

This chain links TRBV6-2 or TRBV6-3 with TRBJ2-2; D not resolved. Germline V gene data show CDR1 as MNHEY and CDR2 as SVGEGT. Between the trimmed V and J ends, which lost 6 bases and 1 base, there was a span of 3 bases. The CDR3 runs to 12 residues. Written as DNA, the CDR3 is TGTGCCAGCAGCCGGAACACCGGGGAGCTGTTTTTT. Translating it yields CASSRNTGELFF.

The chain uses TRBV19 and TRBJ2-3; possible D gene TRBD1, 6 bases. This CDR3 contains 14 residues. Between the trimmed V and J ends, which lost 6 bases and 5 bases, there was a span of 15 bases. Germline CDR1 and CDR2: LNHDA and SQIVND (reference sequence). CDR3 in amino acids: CASRETGGRDTQYF. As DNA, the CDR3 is TGTGCCAGTAGAGAGACAGGTGGGCGAGATACGCAGTATTTT.

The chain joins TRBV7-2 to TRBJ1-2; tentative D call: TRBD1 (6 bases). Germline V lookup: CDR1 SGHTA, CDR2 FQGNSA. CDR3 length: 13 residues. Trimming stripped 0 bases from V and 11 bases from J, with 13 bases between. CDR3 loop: CASSLALGQFYTF. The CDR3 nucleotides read TGTGCCAGCAGCTTAGCACTAGGACAGTTTTACACCTTC.

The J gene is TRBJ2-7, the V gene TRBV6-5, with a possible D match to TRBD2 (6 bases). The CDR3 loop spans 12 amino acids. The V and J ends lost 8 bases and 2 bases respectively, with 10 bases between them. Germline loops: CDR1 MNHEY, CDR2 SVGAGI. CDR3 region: CASAGPPYEQYF. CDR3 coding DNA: TGTGCCAGCGCGGGACCCCCCTACGAGCAGTACTTC.

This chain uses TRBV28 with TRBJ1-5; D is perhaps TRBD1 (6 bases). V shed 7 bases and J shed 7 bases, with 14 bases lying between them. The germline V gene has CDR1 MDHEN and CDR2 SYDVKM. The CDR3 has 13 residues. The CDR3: CASTGGGRQPQHF. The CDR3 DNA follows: TGTGCCAGCACGGGGGGGGGCCGGCAGCCCCAGCATTTT.

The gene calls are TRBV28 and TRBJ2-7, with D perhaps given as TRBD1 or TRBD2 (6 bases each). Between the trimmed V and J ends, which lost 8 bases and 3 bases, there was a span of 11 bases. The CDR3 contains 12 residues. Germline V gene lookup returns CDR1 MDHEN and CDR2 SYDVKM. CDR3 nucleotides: TGTGCCAGCGGTGAGGGGGGCTACGAGCAGTACTTC. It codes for CASGEGGYEQYF.

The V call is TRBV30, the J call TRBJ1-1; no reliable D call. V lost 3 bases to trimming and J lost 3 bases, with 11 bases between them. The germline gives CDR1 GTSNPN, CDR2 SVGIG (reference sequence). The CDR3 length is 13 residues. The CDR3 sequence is CAWSDGFYTEAFF. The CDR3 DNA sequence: TGTGCCTGGAGCGACGGGTTCTACACTGAAGCTTTCTTT.